Below are 13 T cell receptor beta chains sequenced from a single sample in a study of post-analysis software for immune sequencing data. Unique molecular identifiers had been added to the TCR beta cDNA libraries. Via MiXCR, TCRdb re-called the PCR reads, giving one row per CDR3 protein. Among about 770,000 distinct CDR3 sequences listed, more than 45% were seen once. Overall study findings and caveats: Included in a set of roughly 5 TRBV segments more frequent in patients than controls were TRBV5-6, TRBV5-1 and TRBV20-1.

Their cognate antigens are unknown. Sequencing input: blood. The receptors were sampled from a girl aged 5-17 years with multiple sclerosis.

This clonotype was counted a few times. The V call is TRBV2, the J call TRBJ1-2; D perhaps matches TRBD1 (5 bases). The germline V and J ends were trimmed by 3 bases and 4 bases, with 12 bases remaining between them. The germline V gene encodes CDR1 SNHLY and CDR2 FYNNEI. The CDR3 is 14 amino acids. CDR3 in amino acids: CASSEDMASYGYTF. CDR3 sequence (DNA): TGTGCCAGCAGTGAGGACATGGCTAGCTATGGCTACACCTTC.

This sequence joins TRBV12-3 or TRBV12-4 and TRBJ2-3; 8 bases align to TRBD2. V lost 5 bases to trimming and J lost 2 bases; unmatched junction nucleotides: 3. CDR3 length: 14 amino acids. This CDR3 is CASSTSGITDTQYF. CDR3 in DNA: TGTGCCAGCAGTACTAGCGGAATCACAGATACGCAGTATTTT.

The rearrangement uses TRBV12-3 or TRBV12-4 and TRBJ1-5; unclear D gene. The CDR3 spans 16 residues. Trimming took off 6 bases at V and 0 bases at J, with 15 bases between the two ends. CDR3 nucleotide sequence: TGTGCCAGCAGCCCCTCGTCGGGGAATAGCAATCAGCCCCAGCATTTT. It yields the protein CASSPSSGNSNQPQHF.

The rearrangement uses TRBV5-1 and TRBJ2-1; no definite D call. Trimming shortened V by 0 bases and J by 6 bases, and 13 bases separated the two germline ends. The CDR3 covers 15 residues. Germline V CDR1 and CDR2: SGHRS, YFSETQ. The CDR3, as DNA: TGCGCCAGCAGCTTGGGACTGAAGGAACCCAATGAGCAGTTCTTC. This codes for CASSLGLKEPNEQFF.

The gene calls are TRBV10-1 and TRBJ1-4, with D possibly matching TRBD1 (6 bases). Looked up from germline, CDR1 is WNHNN and CDR2 is SYGVQD (reference sequence). The CDR3 spans 13 residues. With 6 bases removed from V and 5 bases from J, the gap between germline ends came to 10 bases. CDR3 residues: CASSRDRNEKLFF. In DNA, the CDR3 is TGCGCCAGCAGCCGCGACAGGAATGAAAAACTGTTTTTT.

The chain combines TRBV29-1 with TRBJ2-5; D is unresolved. Per germline, CDR1 SQVTM and CDR2 ANQGSEA. The CDR3 length is 14 residues. Trimming stripped 3 bases from V and 7 bases from J, with 18 bases between. CDR3 protein: CSVDGLRFDGTQYF. The CDR3 coding sequence is TGCAGCGTTGATGGGCTACGGTTCGACGGGACCCAGTACTTC. Using reference TRBV29-1 and TRBJ2-5 for the parts outside the CDR3, the full variable domain is SAVISQKPSRDICQRGTSLTIQCQVDSQVTMMFWYRQQPGQSLTLIATANQGSEATYESGFVIDKFPISRPNLTFSTLTVSNMSPEDSSIYLCSVDGLRFDGTQYFGPGTRLLVL.

The chain employs TRBV7-8 and TRBJ2-7, with 9 bases lining up with TRBD1. This CDR3 spans 13 amino acids. V shed 7 bases, J shed 6 bases, and the junction held 7 bases outside the gene matches. CDR1 is SGHVS, CDR2 FQNEAQ, per germline. In nucleotides, the CDR3 is TGTGCCAGCACCCGGGACAGGGTCACCGAGCAGTACTTC. This gives the protein CASTRDRVTEQYF.

The rearrangement uses TRBV6-6 and TRBJ1-4; 7 bases align to TRBD1. The CDR3 totals 15 residues. Trimming took 5 bases from V and 5 from J; bases not matched to a gene: 8. Germline V lookup: CDR1 MNHNY, CDR2 SVGAGI (reference sequence). Here the CDR3 DNA reads TGTGCCAGCAGTCCGACAGGGAAAGGGAATGAAAAACTGTTTTTT. This sequence encodes CASSPTGKGNEKLFF.

Of note for this clonotype: At one end the junction does not follow the germline gene, possibly because of a read error. The CDR3 region is CASSPQGIETQYF. DNA for the CDR3: TGTGCCAGTTCACCACAGGGGATAGAGACCCAGTACTTC. The rearrangement uses TRBV18 and TRBJ2-4, with 7 bases matching TRBD1. The DNA end is a closer match to TRBJ2-5, so the J assignment may be wrong. The CDR3 is 13 residues long. From germline, CDR1 is KGHSH and CDR2 LQKENI.

The V and J genes are TRBV9 and TRBJ1-1; 7 positions agree with TRBD1. With 3 bases clipped from V and 7 bases from J, the junction kept 6 bases outside the gene matches. The CDR3 covers 13 residues. Germline CDR1 is SGDLS and CDR2 is YYNGEE. The CDR3 sequence: CASSGYRDSEAFF. The CDR3 DNA reads as TGTGCCAGCAGCGGTTACCGGGACAGTGAAGCTTTCTTT.

This clonotype was counted between two and nine times. The chain joins TRBV29-1 to TRBJ1-2; D gene ambiguous. The CDR3 sequence is 9 residues long. Trimming took off 3 bases at V and 6 bases at J, with 2 bases between the two ends. Germline CDR1 and CDR2: SQVTM and ANQGSEA. The CDR3: CSVDDGYTF. Here the CDR3 DNA reads TGCAGCGTTGACGATGGCTACACCTTC.

The sample holds a few counts of this clonotype. CDR3 nucleotide sequence: TGCGCCAGCAGCTTGATGAGCGGGAGAGGTTACAATGAGCAGTTCTTC. The encoded protein is CASSLMSGRGYNEQFF. The V call is TRBV5-1, the J call TRBJ2-1, with 8 nucleotides matching TRBD2. This CDR3 has 16 residues. Unmatched junction bases numbered 7, after V lost 1 base and J lost 4 bases. Germline loops: CDR1 SGHRS, CDR2 YFSETQ.

This clonotype has only a few counts. The rearrangement joins TRBV18 to TRBJ2-5; D may be TRBD1 (6 bases). This CDR3 contains 16 residues. Germline V CDR1 and CDR2: KGHSH, LQKENI. V lost 6 bases, J lost 0 bases, and 17 bases lay in between. The CDR3 DNA reads as TGTGCCAGCTCCCCCGCTGACAGGCGATACCAAGAGACCCAGTACTTC. It codes for CASSPADRRYQETQYF.